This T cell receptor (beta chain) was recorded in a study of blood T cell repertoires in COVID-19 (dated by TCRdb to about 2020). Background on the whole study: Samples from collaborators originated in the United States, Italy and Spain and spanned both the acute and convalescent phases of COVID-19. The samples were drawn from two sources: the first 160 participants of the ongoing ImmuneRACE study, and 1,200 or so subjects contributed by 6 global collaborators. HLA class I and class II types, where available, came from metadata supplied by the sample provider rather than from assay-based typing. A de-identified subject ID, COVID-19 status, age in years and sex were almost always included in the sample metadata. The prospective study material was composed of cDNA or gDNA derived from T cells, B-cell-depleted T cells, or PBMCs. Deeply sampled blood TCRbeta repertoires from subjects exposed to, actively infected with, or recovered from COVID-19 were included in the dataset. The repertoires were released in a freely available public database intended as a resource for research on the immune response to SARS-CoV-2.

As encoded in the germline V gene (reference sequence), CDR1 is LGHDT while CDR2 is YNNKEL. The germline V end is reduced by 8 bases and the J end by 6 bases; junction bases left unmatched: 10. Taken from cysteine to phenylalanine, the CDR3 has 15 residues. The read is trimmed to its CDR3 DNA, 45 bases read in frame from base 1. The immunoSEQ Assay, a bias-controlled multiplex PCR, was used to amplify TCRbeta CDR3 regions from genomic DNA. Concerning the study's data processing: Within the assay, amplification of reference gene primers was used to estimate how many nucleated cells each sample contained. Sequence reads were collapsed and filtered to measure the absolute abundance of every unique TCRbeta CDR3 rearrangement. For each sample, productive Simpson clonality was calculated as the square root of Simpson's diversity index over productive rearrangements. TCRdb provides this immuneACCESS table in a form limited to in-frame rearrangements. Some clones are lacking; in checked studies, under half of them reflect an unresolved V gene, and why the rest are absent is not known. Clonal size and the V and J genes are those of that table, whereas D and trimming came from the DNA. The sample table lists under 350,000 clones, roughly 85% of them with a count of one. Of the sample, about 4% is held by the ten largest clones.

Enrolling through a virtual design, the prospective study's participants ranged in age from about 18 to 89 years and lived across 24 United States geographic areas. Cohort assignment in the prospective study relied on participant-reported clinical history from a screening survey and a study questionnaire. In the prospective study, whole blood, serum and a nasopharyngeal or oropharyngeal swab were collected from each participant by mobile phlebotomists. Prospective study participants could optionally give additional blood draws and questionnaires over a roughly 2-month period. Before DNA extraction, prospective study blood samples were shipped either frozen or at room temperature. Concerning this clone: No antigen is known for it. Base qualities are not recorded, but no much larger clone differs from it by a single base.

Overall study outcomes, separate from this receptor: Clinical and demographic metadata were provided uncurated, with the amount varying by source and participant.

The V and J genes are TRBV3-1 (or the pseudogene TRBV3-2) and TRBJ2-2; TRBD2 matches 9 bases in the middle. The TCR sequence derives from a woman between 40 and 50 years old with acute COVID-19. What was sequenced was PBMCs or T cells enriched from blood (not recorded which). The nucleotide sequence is TGTGCCAGCGCGACGGGTCTAGCGGGACCCGGGGAGCTGTTTTTT. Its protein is CASATGLAGPGELFF.